Sequencing of this T cell receptor beta chain was carried out in a study of technical replicates of blood from a few donors. Assay used: immunoSEQ multiplex PCR; TCRdb lists only in-frame clones, some missing. In the table there are about 94,000 clones, approximately 95% of which are singletons. Source material: T cells isolated from PBMCs. The TCR comes from a human donor in good health.

The CDR3 sequence: CASSLAGDIKAKLFF. CDR3 bases: TGTGCCAGCAGCTTAGCCGGGGACATCAAGGCAAAACTGTTTTTT. The chain carries TRBV11-3 and TRBJ1-4, with a tentative D call TRBD1 (6 bases). CDR3 length: 15 amino acids. Germline V CDR1 and CDR2: SGHNT, YENEEA. The V gene lost 1 base and the J gene lost 10 bases, with 16 bases spanning the gap. Full variable domain (rest looked up from reference TRBV11-3 and TRBJ1-4): EAGVVQSPRYKIIEKKQPVAFWCNPISGHNTLYWYLQNLGQGPELLIRYENEEAVDDSQLPKDRFSAERLKGVDSTLKIQPAELGDSAVYLCASSLAGDIKAKLFFGSGTQLSVL.